The 16 T cell receptor beta chains below come from one sample, sequenced in a study of technical replicates of blood from several donors. The data were produced by immunoSEQ multiplex PCR, yet TCRdb's version contains in-frame clones alone and is incomplete. The top ten hold approximately 0.3% of the sample, which has approximately 73,000 clones, around 96% seen once. The sequencing sample was made of T cells isolated from PBMCs. Source of these receptors: a human donor in good health.

The V gene is TRBV7-9, the J gene TRBJ1-3; D ambiguous. Germline CDR1 SEHNR, CDR2 FQNEAQ (reference sequence). CDR3 length: 16 amino acids. Deletions cut 1 base from V and 0 bases from J, with 10 bases between. The CDR3 here is CASSLVPAGSGNTIYF. The CDR3 nucleotides are TGTGCCAGCAGCTTAGTGCCGGCAGGCTCTGGAAACACCATATATTTT.

The gene calls are TRBV29-1 and TRBJ2-5; 11 bases align to TRBD2. V was pared by 4 bases and J by 5 bases, with 6 bases of the junction left unmatched. Per the germline V gene, CDR1 is SQVTM and CDR2 is ANQGSEA. There are 14 residues in the CDR3. CDR3 sequence reads: CSVGVAGGPETQYF. DNA of the CDR3: TGCAGCGTTGGAGTAGCGGGAGGGCCGGAGACCCAGTACTTC.

The rearrangement uses TRBV28 and TRBJ1-1, with D possibly TRBD1 on 5 matching bases. Deletions cut 4 bases from V and 12 bases from J, with 15 bases between. The CDR3 covers 12 residues. Germline V CDR1 and CDR2: MDHEN, SYDVKM. The CDR3 bases are TGTGCCAGCAGTTCAAGCCGGGGGAGAACTTTCTTT. This encodes CASSSSRGRTFF.

The rearrangement links TRBV19 to TRBJ2-1; 7 bases match TRBD2. The CDR3 sequence is 14 residues long. CDR1 LNHDA and CDR2 SQIVND come from the germline V gene (reference sequence). The V gene end was trimmed by 6 bases and the J gene end by 7 bases; junction bases not matched to a gene: 9. This CDR3 reads CASRKAGRGNEQFF. CDR3 in DNA: TGTGCCAGTAGAAAAGCGGGAAGAGGTAATGAGCAGTTCTTC.

This clone is a singleton in its sample. Other DNA sequences in the sample encode the same CDR3. The CDR3: CASSRGQGNTEAFF. As DNA, the CDR3 is TGTGCCAGCAGCAGGGGACAGGGGAACACTGAAGCTTTCTTT. The gene calls are TRBV7-9 and TRBJ1-1; 9 nucleotides align to TRBD1. CDR1 SEHNR and CDR2 FQNEAQ come from the germline V gene (reference sequence). This CDR3 is 14 amino acids long. V lost 5 bases, J lost 1 base, and 2 bases stayed unmatched.

The J gene is TRBJ2-1, the V gene TRBV4-2, with D unresolved. CDR3 length: 16 residues. Germline V gives CDR1 LGHNA, CDR2 YNFKEQ. V was shortened by 4 bases and J by 0 bases, with 13 bases between the two germline ends. The CDR3 protein is CASSLILANSYNEQFF. Written as DNA, the CDR3 is TGTGCCAGCAGCCTCATACTCGCAAACTCCTACAATGAGCAGTTCTTC.

CDR3 region: CASVTGGKETQYF. In DNA form, the CDR3 reads TGTGCCAGCGTAACAGGGGGGAAAGAGACCCAGTACTTC. V and J are TRBV28 and TRBJ2-5; 8 bases agree with TRBD1. J gave up 3 bases and V 8 bases, and 5 bases lay outside the gene matches. The length of the CDR3 is 13 residues. Germline lookup yields CDR1 MDHEN and CDR2 SYDVKM. Together with reference TRBV28 and TRBJ2-5, the CDR3 gives the full variable domain: DVKVTQSSRYLVKRTGEKVFLECVQDMDHENMFWYRQDPGLGLRLIYFSYDVKMKEKGDIPEGYSVSREKKERFSLILESASTNQTSMYLCASVTGGKETQYFGPGTRLLVL.

A single count supports this clone. The rearrangement links TRBV9 to TRBJ2-5; D possibly corresponds to TRBD1 (5 bases). The germline V and J ends were trimmed by 4 bases and 1 base, with 23 bases remaining between them. The CDR3 totals 18 residues. The germline CDR1 and CDR2 sequences are SGDLS and YYNGEE. The CDR3 spells CASSTTALGVPGQETQYF. CDR3 nucleotide sequence: TGTGCCAGCAGCACGACGGCCCTAGGGGTCCCTGGCCAAGAGACCCAGTACTTC.

This rearrangement joins TRBV19 to TRBJ2-3; 9 nucleotides match TRBD2. The V gene end was trimmed by 2 bases and the J gene end by 0 bases; junction bases not matched to a gene: 0. Germline V gene data show CDR1 as LNHDA and CDR2 as SQIVND (reference sequence). The length of the CDR3 is 15 residues. The CDR3 nucleotides read TGTGCCAGTAGTATAACTAGCGGGAGCACAGATACGCAGTATTTT. It codes for CASSITSGSTDTQYF.

The chain is built from TRBV4-2 and TRBJ1-2; 8 bases agree with TRBD1. V shed 4 bases and J 5 bases; nucleotides not matched to a gene: 12. The germline gives CDR1 LGHNA, CDR2 YNFKEQ. The CDR3 extends over 16 amino acids. The CDR3 DNA follows: TGTGCCAGCAGCCGGGACTCTCGGGACAGGTCGTATGGCTACACCTTC. Translation gives CASSRDSRDRSYGYTF.

The chain uses TRBV4-2 and TRBJ2-2; 7 nucleotides agree with TRBD2. The CDR3 spans 19 residues. V lost 0 bases to trimming and J lost 3 bases; unmatched junction nucleotides: 13. The V gene's germline CDR1 is LGHNA and CDR2 YNFKEQ. CDR3 bases: TGTGCCAGCAGCCAAGATAAAGTATTTGGTGGGGGGGACACCGGGGAGCTGTTTTTT. Its translation is CASSQDKVFGGGDTGELFF.

This sequence joins TRBV10-3 and TRBJ2-5; TRBD2 matches 13 bases. The trim removed 2 bases at V and 5 bases at J, leaving 20 bases unmatched. CDR1 and CDR2 from the germline V gene are ENHRY and SYGVKD. This CDR3 contains 21 residues. CDR3 region: CAISEPDLLAGGPWGEETQYF. The DNA for the CDR3 is TGTGCCATCAGTGAGCCCGACCTACTAGCGGGAGGGCCGTGGGGGGAGGAGACCCAGTACTTC.

The rearrangement uses TRBV7-6 and TRBJ1-5; no clear D. The V and J ends lost 1 base and 12 bases respectively, with 10 bases between them. There are 12 residues in the CDR3. Germline-derived CDR1 and CDR2 are SGHVS and FNYEAQ. The CDR3 reads CASSLGTGNQHF. For the CDR3, the DNA is TGTGCCAGCAGCTTAGGTACGGGGAACCAGCATTTT.

This chain's CDR3 is CASRDWTGIHEQYF. The CDR3 DNA is TGTGCCAGCAGAGACTGGACAGGGATCCACGAGCAGTACTTC. The V gene is TRBV25-1, the J gene TRBJ2-7, with 8 bases aligning to TRBD1. The CDR3 is made up of 14 amino acids. V lost 6 bases, J lost 5 bases, and 9 bases stayed unmatched. CDR1 is MGHDK, CDR2 SYGVNS, per germline.

The chain recombines TRBV5-1 with TRBJ1-1; D ambiguous. V gave up 4 bases and J gave up 0 bases, with 10 bases separating them. The CDR3 is made up of 14 amino acids. Per the germline V gene, CDR1 is SGHRS and CDR2 is YFSETQ. The CDR3 DNA reads as TGCGCCAGCAGCATAACTTCAATGAACACTGAAGCTTTCTTT. As protein: CASSITSMNTEAFF.

The rearrangement links TRBV11-2 to TRBJ2-2, with 11 bases aligning to TRBD2. The germline V gene encodes CDR1 SGHAT and CDR2 FQNNGV. This CDR3 contains 15 residues. Germline trimming cut 6 bases from V and 8 bases from J; bases unmatched to any gene: 8. In nucleotides, the CDR3 is TGTGCCAGCAGGACAGTAGCGGGAGGGACGGGGGAGCTGTTTTTT. This codes for CASRTVAGGTGELFF.